There are a few counts of the clone carrying this TCR beta chain. Its antigen is currently unknown. From germline, CDR1 is MNHNY and CDR2 SVGAGI (reference sequence). The V segment lost 7 bases and the J segment 8 bases; nucleotides outside the gene matches: 10. The CDR3 contains 15 residues. The sample originates from a study of cytomegalovirus exposure and HLA in healthy donors. Regarding the study as a whole: Highly shared sequence variants in one cluster were likely a sequencing artifact. Being productive about 90% or about 30% of the time was typical of most TCR beta V segments in an earlier analysis.

PCR amplification relied on 60 Vbeta primers (plus 13 Jbeta primers). The protocol was immunoSEQ multiplex PCR, while the TCRdb copy is restricted to in-frame clones and leaves out a portion. The table lists more than 150,000 clones, 70% to 80% of them singletons. The rearrangement links TRBV6-6 to TRBJ1-6; 8 nucleotides line up with TRBD1. Sequencing was done on a sample of PBMCs. The receptor was derived from a man in his late teens or twenties in good health and CMV-seronegative. The CDR3 is CASNRDRLSHSPLHF. CDR3 coding DNA: TGTGCCAGCAACCGGGACAGGTTAAGTCATTCACCCCTCCACTTT.